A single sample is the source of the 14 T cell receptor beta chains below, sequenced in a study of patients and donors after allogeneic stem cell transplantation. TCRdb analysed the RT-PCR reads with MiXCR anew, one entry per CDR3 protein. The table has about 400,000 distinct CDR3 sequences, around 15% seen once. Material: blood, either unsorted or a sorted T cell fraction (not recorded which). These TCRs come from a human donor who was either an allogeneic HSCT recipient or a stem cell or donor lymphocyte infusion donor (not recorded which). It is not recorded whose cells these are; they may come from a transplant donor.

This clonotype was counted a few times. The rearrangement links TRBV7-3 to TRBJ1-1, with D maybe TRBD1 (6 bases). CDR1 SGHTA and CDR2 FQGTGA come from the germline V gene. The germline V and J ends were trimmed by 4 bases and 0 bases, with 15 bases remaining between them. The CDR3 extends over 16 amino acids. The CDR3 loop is CASSSPVQGMNTEAFF. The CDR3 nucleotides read TGTGCCAGCAGCTCCCCGGTACAGGGCATGAACACTGAAGCTTTCTTT.

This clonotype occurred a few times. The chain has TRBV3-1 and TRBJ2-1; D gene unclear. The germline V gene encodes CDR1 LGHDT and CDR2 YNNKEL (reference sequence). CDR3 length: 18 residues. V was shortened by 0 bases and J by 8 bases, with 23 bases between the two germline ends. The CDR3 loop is CASSQETSLGRGGDEQFF. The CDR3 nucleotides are TGTGCCAGCAGCCAAGAAACCTCTCTCGGGCGTGGTGGGGATGAGCAGTTCTTC.

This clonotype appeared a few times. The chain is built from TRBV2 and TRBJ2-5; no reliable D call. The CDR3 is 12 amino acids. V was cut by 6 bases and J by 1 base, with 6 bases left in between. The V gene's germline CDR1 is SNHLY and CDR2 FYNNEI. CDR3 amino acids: CASRSAQETQYF. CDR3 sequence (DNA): TGTGCCAGCAGGAGCGCCCAAGAGACCCAGTACTTC.

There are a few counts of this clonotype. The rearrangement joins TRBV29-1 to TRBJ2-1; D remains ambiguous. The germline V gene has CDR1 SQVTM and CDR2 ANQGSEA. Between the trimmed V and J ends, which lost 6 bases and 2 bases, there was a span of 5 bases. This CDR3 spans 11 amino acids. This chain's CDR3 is CSVPAYNEQFF. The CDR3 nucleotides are TGCAGCGTGCCGGCCTACAATGAGCAGTTCTTC.

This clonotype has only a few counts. The CDR3 sequence is CSARDQVEGYTGELFF. The CDR3 DNA follows: TGCAGTGCTAGAGATCAAGTGGAGGGATACACCGGGGAGCTGTTTTTT. The V call is TRBV20-1, the J call TRBJ2-2; D is perhaps TRBD2 (6 bases). Trimming took 0 bases from V and 3 from J, leaving 14 bases between them. Germline V gene lookup returns CDR1 DFQATT and CDR2 SNEGSKA (reference sequence). CDR3 length equals 16 residues.

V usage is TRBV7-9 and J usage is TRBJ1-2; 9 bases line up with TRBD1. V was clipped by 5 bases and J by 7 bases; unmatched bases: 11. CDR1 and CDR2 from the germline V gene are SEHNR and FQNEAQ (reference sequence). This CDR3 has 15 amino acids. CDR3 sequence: CASSGTGGASFGYTF. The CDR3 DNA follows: TGTGCCAGCAGCGGAACAGGGGGCGCTTCTTTTGGCTACACCTTC.

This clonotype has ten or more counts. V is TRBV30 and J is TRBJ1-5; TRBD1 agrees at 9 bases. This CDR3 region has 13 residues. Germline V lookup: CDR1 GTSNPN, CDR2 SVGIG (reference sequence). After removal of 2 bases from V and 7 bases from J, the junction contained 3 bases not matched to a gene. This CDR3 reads CAWSPDRGQPQHF. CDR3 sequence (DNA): TGTGCCTGGAGTCCGGACAGGGGCCAGCCCCAGCATTTT.

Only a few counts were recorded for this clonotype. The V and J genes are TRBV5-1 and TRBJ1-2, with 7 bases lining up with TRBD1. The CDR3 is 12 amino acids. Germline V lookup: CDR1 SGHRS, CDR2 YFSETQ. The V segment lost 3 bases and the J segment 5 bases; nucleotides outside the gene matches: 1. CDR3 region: CASSSGQYGYTF. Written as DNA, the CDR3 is TGCGCCAGCAGCTCGGGACAGTATGGCTACACCTTC.

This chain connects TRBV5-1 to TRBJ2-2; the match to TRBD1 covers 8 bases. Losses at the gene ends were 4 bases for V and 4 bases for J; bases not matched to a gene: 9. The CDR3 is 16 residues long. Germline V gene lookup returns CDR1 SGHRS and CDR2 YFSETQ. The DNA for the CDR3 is TGCGCCAGCAGCGCTCGCGGGACAGGCCCCACCGGGGAGCTGTTTTTT. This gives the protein CASSARGTGPTGELFF.

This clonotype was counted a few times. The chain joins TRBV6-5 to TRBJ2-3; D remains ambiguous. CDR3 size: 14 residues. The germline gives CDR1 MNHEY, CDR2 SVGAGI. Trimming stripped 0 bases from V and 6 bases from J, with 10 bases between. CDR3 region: CASSYSKARDTQYF. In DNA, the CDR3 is TGTGCCAGCAGTTACTCGAAGGCCAGGGATACGCAGTATTTT.

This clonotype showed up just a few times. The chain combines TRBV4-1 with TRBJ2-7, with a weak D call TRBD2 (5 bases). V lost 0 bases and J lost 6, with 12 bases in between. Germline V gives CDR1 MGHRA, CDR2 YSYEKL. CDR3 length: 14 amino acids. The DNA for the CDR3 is TGCGCCAGCAGCCAAGAGCGAGGGCGCGGCGAGCAGTACTTC. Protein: CASSQERGRGEQYF.

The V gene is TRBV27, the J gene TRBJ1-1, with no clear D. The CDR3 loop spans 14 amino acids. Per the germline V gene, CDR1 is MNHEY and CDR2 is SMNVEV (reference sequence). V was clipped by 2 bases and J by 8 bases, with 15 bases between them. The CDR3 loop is CASSLARLREEAFF. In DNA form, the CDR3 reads TGTGCCAGCAGTTTAGCTCGCCTACGCGAAGAAGCTTTCTTT.

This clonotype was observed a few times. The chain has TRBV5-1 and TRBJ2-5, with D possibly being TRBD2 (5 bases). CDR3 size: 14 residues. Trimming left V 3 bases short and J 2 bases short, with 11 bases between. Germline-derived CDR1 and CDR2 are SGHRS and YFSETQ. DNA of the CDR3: TGCGCCAGCAGCTCCTCAGCGGCGCAAGAGACCCAGTACTTC. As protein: CASSSSAAQETQYF. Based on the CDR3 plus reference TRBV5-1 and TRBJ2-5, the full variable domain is KAGVTQTPRYLIKTRGQQVTLSCSPISGHRSVSWYQQTPGQGLQFLFEYFSETQRNKGNFPGRFSGRQFSNSRSEMNVSTLELGDSALYLCASSSSAAQETQYFGPGTRLLVL.

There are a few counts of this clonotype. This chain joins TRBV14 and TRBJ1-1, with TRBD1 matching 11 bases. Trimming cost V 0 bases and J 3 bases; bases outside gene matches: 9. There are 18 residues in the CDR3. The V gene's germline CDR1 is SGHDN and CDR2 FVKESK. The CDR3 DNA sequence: TGTGCCAGCAGCCAAGAAGTTGGGGTGGGACAGGGGGACACTGAAGCTTTCTTT. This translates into CASSQEVGVGQGDTEAFF. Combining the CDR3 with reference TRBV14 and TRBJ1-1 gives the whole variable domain EAGVTQFPSHSVIEKGQTVTLRCDPISGHDNLYWYRRVMGKEIKFLLHFVKESKQDESGMPNNRFLAERTGGTYSTLKVQPAELEDSGVYFCASSQEVGVGQGDTEAFFGQGTRLTVV.